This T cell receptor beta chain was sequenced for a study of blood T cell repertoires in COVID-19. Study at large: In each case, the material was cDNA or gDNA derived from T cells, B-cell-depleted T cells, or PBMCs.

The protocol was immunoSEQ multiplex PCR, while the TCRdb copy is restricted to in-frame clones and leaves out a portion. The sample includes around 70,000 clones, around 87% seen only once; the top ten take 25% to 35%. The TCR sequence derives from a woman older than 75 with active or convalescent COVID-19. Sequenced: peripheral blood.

CDR3 amino acids: CASSTAIGVETQYF. The DNA of the CDR3 is TGCGCCAGCAGTACCGCCATAGGGGTGGAGACCCAGTACTTC. This chain uses TRBV10-2 with TRBJ2-5; D is perhaps TRBD1 (5 bases). In germline, CDR1 is WSHSY, CDR2 SAAADI. V shed 5 bases and J shed 5 bases, with 15 bases lying between them. This CDR3 comprises 14 residues.